This entry concerns a single T cell receptor beta chain. Its specificity is not known. This specimen belongs to a study of radiation and T cells in renal cell carcinoma. Whole-study context: Nephrectomy followed 15 Gy stereotactic body radiation by 4 weeks. Study-level points and caveats: Top tumor clonotypes rose in blood 2 weeks post-radiation, then contracted.

Time point indicated: blood 2 weeks post-SBRT. The treatment denotes: 15 Gy SBRT to primary tumor, nephrectomy 4 weeks later. This renal cell carcinoma was of the clear cell type. Germline-derived CDR1 and CDR2 are SGHTA and FQGTGA. This CDR3 is 14 amino acids long. V was clipped by 0 bases and J by 4 bases, with 8 bases between them. Only in-frame clones appear in the TCRdb table, and some are missing; sequencing was by immunoSEQ multiplex PCR. The sample lists about 130,000 clones; about 81% were seen once. The sequenced sample was blood, obtained from a patient whose treatment included radiotherapy and nephrectomy. This clonotype was sampled from a woman in her fifties or sixties with renal cell carcinoma. The rearrangement joins TRBV7-3 to TRBJ2-3; D not resolved. The CDR3 here is CASSLTSSADTQYF. The CDR3 coding sequence is TGTGCCAGCAGCTTAACGTCATCAGCAGATACGCAGTATTTT.